This is a list of T cell receptor beta chains from one sample in a study of blood T cell repertoires in COVID-19. The data were produced by immunoSEQ multiplex PCR, yet TCRdb's version contains in-frame clones alone and is incomplete. The data show about 170,000 clones, 70% to 90% seen once. The sequenced sample consisted of peripheral blood. The receptors originated from a man aged 40-49 years who had recovered from COVID-19. Both conserved end residues are part of each CDR3. Each record gives: J gene, D gene, CDR3 length, V gene, clone size, CDR3 protein, CDR3 DNA. A D gene is named only where the DNA matches it firmly. For some rows the clone size is stated as once, few or many, or as a class when expanded; others skip it.

TRBJ2-3 . 13 TRBV15 . CATSRDRGDTQYF TGTGCCACCAGCAGAGATCGAGGAGATACGCAGTATTTT
TRBJ2-7 TRBD1 14 TRBV5-6 . CASSLTGTAYEQYF TGTGCCAGCAGCTTGACTGGGACAGCTTACGAGCAGTACTTC
TRBJ1-2 . 11 TRBV29-1 . CSVPENYGYTF TGCAGCGTACCCGAGAACTATGGCTACACCTTC
TRBJ2-1 TRBD2 15 TRBV2 . CASSVGTSGWDEQFF TGTGCCAGCAGTGTTGGGACTAGCGGTTGGGATGAGCAGTTCTTC
TRBJ2-6 TRBD1 17 TRBV19 . CASSDRAGAAGANVLTF TGTGCCAGTAGTGACAGGGCAGGGGCGGCTGGGGCCAACGTCCTGACTTTC
TRBJ1-1 . 13 TRBV6-5 . CASSFGEGTEAFF TGTGCCAGCAGTTTTGGGGAGGGCACTGAAGCTTTCTTT
TRBJ2-2 TRBD1 14 TRBV6-5 . CASTQGANTGELFF TGTGCCAGCACGCAGGGGGCAAACACCGGGGAGCTGTTTTTT
TRBJ1-5 . 12 TRBV6-1 . CASSESRQPRHF TGTGCCAGCAGTGAGTCTAGACAGCCAAGGCATTTT
TRBJ2-3 TRBD1 15 TRBV9 . CASNAPGQGTDTQYF TGTGCCAGCAACGCACCGGGACAGGGAACAGATACGCAGTATTTT
TRBJ1-3 . 13 TRBV19 . CASSLAPGNTIYF TGTGCCAGTAGCTTGGCCCCTGGAAACACCATATATTTT
TRBJ1-1 . 13 TRBV7-2 . CASSFHRESEAFF TGTGCCAGCAGCTTTCACAGGGAATCTGAAGCTTTCTTT
TRBJ1-4 . 13 TRBV11-3 . CASSSNSLGKLFF TGTGCCAGCAGCTCCAACTCGCTAGGAAAACTGTTTTTT
TRBJ2-3 . 16 TRBV24-1 . CATSALQGVGTDTQYF TGTGCCACCAGCGCCCTGCAGGGCGTGGGCACAGATACGCAGTATTTT
TRBJ2-1 . 15 TRBV7-8 . CASSLKRFSYNEQFF TGTGCCAGCAGCCTAAAGCGGTTCTCCTACAATGAGCAGTTCTTC
TRBJ1-3 TRBD1 15 TRBV6-5 . CASSYGTGSGNTIYF TGTGCCAGCAGTTACGGGACAGGCTCTGGAAACACCATATATTTT
TRBJ1-1 . 12 TRBV6-2/TRBV6-3 . CASSYLGSEAFF TGTGCCAGCAGTTACCTAGGCAGTGAAGCTTTCTTT
TRBJ2-2 . 15 TRBV6-2/TRBV6-3 . CASSRQGRNTGELFF TGTGCCAGCAGTCGTCAGGGGAGGAACACCGGGGAGCTGTTTTTT
TRBJ1-1 TRBD1 15 TRBV6-2/TRBV6-3 . CASSHWTGGEAEAFF TGTGCCAGCAGTCATTGGACAGGGGGGGAGGCTGAAGCTTTCTTT
TRBJ2-7 TRBD2 13 TRBV19 . CASSIGLAGEQYF TGTGCCAGTAGTATCGGACTAGCGGGAGAGCAGTACTTC
TRBJ2-3 TRBD2 13 TRBV19 . CASSSGFTDTQYF TGTGCCAGTTCTAGCGGTTTCACAGATACGCAGTATTTT
TRBJ2-5 . 11 TRBV7-9 . CASTPTETQYF TGTGCCTCCACCCCTACAGAGACCCAGTACTTC
TRBJ2-5 . 14 TRBV28 . CASSTQGWQETQYF TGTGCCAGCAGTACACAGGGTTGGCAAGAGACCCAGTACTTC
TRBJ2-7 . 12 TRBV7-2 . CASSSYRYEQYF TGTGCCAGCAGCTCCTACAGATACGAGCAGTACTTC
TRBJ2-5 . 14 TRBV6-2/TRBV6-3 . CASSYLPGQETQYF TGTGCCAGCAGTTACCTCCCGGGCCAAGAGACCCAGTACTTC
TRBJ2-7 . 15 TRBV18 . CASSPRGLVSYEQYF TGTGCCAGCTCACCACGGGGGCTCGTCTCCTACGAGCAGTACTTC
TRBJ1-1 TRBD1 15 TRBV19 . CASSSPGTANTEAFF TGTGCCAGTAGTAGCCCCGGGACAGCAAACACTGAAGCTTTCTTT
TRBJ2-7 . 12 TRBV14 once CASSQLGVEQYF TGTGCCAGCAGCCAGTTAGGGGTCGAGCAGTACTTC
TRBJ1-1 . 11 TRBV19 few CASTGNTEAFF TGTGCCAGTACAGGGAACACTGAAGCTTTCTTT
TRBJ2-1 TRBD2 21 TRBV6-2/TRBV6-3 . CASSYSILLAGTGISYNEQFF TGTGCCAGCAGTTACTCGATTTTGCTAGCGGGAACTGGGATCTCCTACAATGAGCAGTTCTTC
TRBJ1-1 . 13 TRBV2 . CASSAAGFTEAFF TGTGCCAGCAGCGCTGCAGGGTTTACTGAAGCTTTCTTT
TRBJ2-2 . 15 TRBV4-3 . CASTGNRGLAGELFF TGCGCCAGCACCGGGAACCGGGGTTTGGCGGGGGAGCTGTTTTTT
TRBJ2-1 TRBD2 17 TRBV11-3 . CASSPTSGSLSYNEQFF TGTGCCAGCAGCCCCACTAGCGGGTCGCTCTCCTACAATGAGCAGTTCTTC
TRBJ1-1 . 12 TRBV29-1 . CSVAIENTEAFF TGCAGCGTTGCTATCGAGAACACTGAAGCTTTCTTT
TRBJ2-1 TRBD2 19 TRBV15 once CATSRDEGLAGVRVYEQFF TGTGCCACCAGCAGAGATGAAGGGTTAGCGGGAGTTCGGGTTTATGAGCAGTTCTTC
TRBJ1-1 . 14 TRBV6-5 once CASSYDRGIGEAFF TGTGCCAGCAGTTACGATCGGGGTATAGGTGAAGCTTTCTTT
TRBJ2-1 TRBD2 15 TRBV5-4 . CASSRTSEPYNEQFF TGTGCCAGCAGCCGTACTAGCGAGCCATACAATGAGCAGTTCTTC
TRBJ1-5 TRBD1 13 TRBV12-3/TRBV12-4 . CASSSGGSQPQHF TGTGCCAGCAGTTCAGGGGGCAGTCAGCCCCAGCATTTT
TRBJ2-7 . 11 TRBV20-1 . CATEKLYEQYF TGCGCGACAGAGAAACTCTACGAGCAGTACTTC
TRBJ1-2 TRBD1 14 TRBV19 medium-sized CASSARGQGYGYTF TGTGCCAGTAGTGCCAGGGGGCAGGGCTATGGCTACACCTTC
TRBJ1-1 . 15 TRBV27 . CASSLSGTGGTEAFF TGTGCCAGCAGTTTATCTGGGACTGGGGGGACTGAAGCTTTCTTT
TRBJ2-5 . 15 TRBV7-2 . CASSSRGQFQETQYF TGTGCCAGCAGCTCAAGGGGACAATTTCAAGAGACCCAGTACTTC
TRBJ2-7 TRBD2 14 TRBV18 . CASSPLAGSYEQYF TGTGCCAGCTCACCACTAGCGGGCTCCTACGAGCAGTACTTC
TRBJ2-7 . 17 TRBV4-2 . CASSQALGLSETYEQYF TGTGCCAGCAGCCAAGCTTTAGGGCTTAGCGAGACCTACGAGCAGTACTTC
TRBJ2-2 TRBD2 17 TRBV24-1 once CATSDSASGSTTGELFF TGTGCCACCAGTGATTCGGCCAGCGGGAGTACGACCGGGGAGCTGTTTTTT
TRBJ2-3 TRBD2 19 TRBV6-4 . CASSVPMTPHRHWEGTQYF TGTGCCAGCAGTGTCCCAATGACCCCCCACAGGCACTGGGAGGGTACGCAGTATTTT
TRBJ2-5 TRBD2 12 TRBV29-1 . CSGVAGKETQYF TGCAGCGGAGTAGCGGGGAAAGAGACCCAGTACTTC
TRBJ2-3 . 14 TRBV4-2 . CASSPGAGADTQYF TGTGCCAGCAGTCCAGGGGCGGGGGCAGATACGCAGTATTTT
TRBJ1-5 . 15 TRBV5-1 . CASSLSGGGNQPQHF TGCGCCAGCAGCTTGTCCGGCGGAGGCAATCAGCCCCAGCATTTT